The clone carrying this T cell receptor (beta chain) appeared a few times. The target antigen is unknown. The data originate from a study of cytomegalovirus exposure and HLA in healthy donors. General study findings and limits: Upon later analysis, HLA-associated TCR beta chains proved more clonally expanded than other, equally common chains.

V lost 4 bases and J 2 bases, leaving 21 bases between the germline ends. Per the germline V gene, CDR1 is MDHEN and CDR2 is SYDVKM. The CDR3 sequence is 18 residues long. The PCR used 60 Vbeta and 13 Jbeta primers. The assay was immunoSEQ multiplex PCR, and TCRdb's table has in-frame clones only and misses some. Here the sample spans about 110,000 clones, around 76% being singletons. The sequenced sample was PBMCs. The chain combines TRBV28 with TRBJ1-3, with no clear D. The clonotype was recovered from a woman aged 50 to 65 in good health and CMV-seropositive. The CDR3 DNA sequence: TGTGCCAGCAGTTCCCCATCGGGTAGAAGGAGAGCTGGAAACACCATATATTTT. Translated: CASSSPSGRRRAGNTIYF.